This T cell receptor beta chain is drawn from a study of glioma-infiltrating T cells. General study points: Tissue and blood shared very few CDR3 sequences.

This clonotype was recorded at least ten times. What it recognizes is unknown. TCR alpha and beta CDR3 regions were amplified from RNA using iRepertoire nested multiplex PCR. Input was roughly 100-450 ng of tissue mRNA or PBMC total RNA. TCRdb processed the multiplex PCR reads anew with MiXCR; each CDR3 protein has one entry. This table has roughly 100,000 distinct CDR3 sequences, 35% to 45% appearing once. Trimming left V 3 bases short and J 5 bases short, with 11 bases between. Germline V lookup: CDR1 SQVTM, CDR2 ANQGSEA. The CDR3 loop spans 12 amino acids. Sequencing was carried out using glioma tissue, nonneoplastic brain tissue, or PBMCs (not recorded which). The clonotype originates from a human donor with low-grade glioma or glioblastoma, undergoing nonglioma brain surgery, or in good health (not recorded which). The V call is TRBV29-1, the J call TRBJ2-7; no clear D gene. The chain's CDR3 is CSVEIMGDEQYF. CDR3 sequence (DNA): TGCAGCGTTGAGATTATGGGCGACGAGCAGTACTTC.